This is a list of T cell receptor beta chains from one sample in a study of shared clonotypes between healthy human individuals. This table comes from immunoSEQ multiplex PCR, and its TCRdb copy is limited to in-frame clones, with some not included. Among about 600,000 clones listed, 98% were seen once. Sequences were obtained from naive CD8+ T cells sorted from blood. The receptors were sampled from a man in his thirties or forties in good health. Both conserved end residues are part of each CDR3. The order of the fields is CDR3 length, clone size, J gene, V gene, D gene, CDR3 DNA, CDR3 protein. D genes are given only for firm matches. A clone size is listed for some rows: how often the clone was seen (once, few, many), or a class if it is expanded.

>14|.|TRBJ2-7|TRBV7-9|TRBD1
TGTGCCAGCAGCGGGGGGACAGGAGGCGGCGAGCAGTACTTC
CASSGGTGGGEQYF
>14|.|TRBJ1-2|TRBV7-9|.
TGTGCCAGCAGCTTAGGGTCTTTGGTCTATGGCTACACCTTC
CASSLGSLVYGYTF
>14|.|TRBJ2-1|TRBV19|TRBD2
TGTGCCAGTCTGGGGGCTAGCGGGAACGGTGAGCAGTTCTTC
CASLGASGNGEQFF
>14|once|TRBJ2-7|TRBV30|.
TGTGCCTGGAGTCCTGGAACAGGAGTGTACGAGCAGTACTTC
CAWSPGTGVYEQYF
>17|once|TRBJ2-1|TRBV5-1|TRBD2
TGCGCCAGCAGCCCACCCACTAGCGGCAGCTCCTACAATGAGCAGTTCTTC
CASSPPTSGSSYNEQFF
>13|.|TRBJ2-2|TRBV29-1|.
TGCAGCGTTGAAGCCGGGGATGCCGGGGAGCTGTTTTTT
CSVEAGDAGELFF
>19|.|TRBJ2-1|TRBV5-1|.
TGCGCCAGCAGCTTGAATGCAGGGTTTTCCTTCAGCTCCTACAATGAGCAGTTCTTC
CASSLNAGFSFSSYNEQFF
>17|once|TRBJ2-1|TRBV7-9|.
TGTGCCAGCAGCCCTAGGGACCTACGCGCCGGCTACAATGAGCAGTTCTTC
CASSPRDLRAGYNEQFF
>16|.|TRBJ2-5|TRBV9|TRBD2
TGTGCCAGCAGCGTAGGGTTAGCGGGAGTTGGCGAGACCCAGTACTTC
CASSVGLAGVGETQYF
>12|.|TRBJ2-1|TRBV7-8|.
TGTGCCAGCTCGACCTCCTACAATGAGCAGTTCTTC
CASSTSYNEQFF
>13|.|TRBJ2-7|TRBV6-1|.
TGTGCCAGCAGTGAAGACAGTACCTACGAGCAGTACTTC
CASSEDSTYEQYF
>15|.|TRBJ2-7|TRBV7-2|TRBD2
TGTGCCAGCAGCACCAGCGGGAGGCCCTCCTACGAGCAGTACTTC
CASSTSGRPSYEQYF
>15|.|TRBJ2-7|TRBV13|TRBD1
TGTGCCAGCAGCGACAACAGGGGATGGCACCACGAGCAGTACTTC
CASSDNRGWHHEQYF
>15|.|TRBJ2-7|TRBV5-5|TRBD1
TGTGCCAGCAGCTTCGGCTCGGACAGGGTCCACGAGCAGTACTTC
CASSFGSDRVHEQYF
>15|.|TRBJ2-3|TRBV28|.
TGTGCCAGCAGGTCCCGAGTCGGGAGCGCAGATACGCAGTATTTT
CASRSRVGSADTQYF
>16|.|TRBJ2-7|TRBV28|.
TGTGCCAGCAGTTTGGGCGGGGCCGGACATTACGACGAGCAGTACTTC
CASSLGGAGHYDEQYF
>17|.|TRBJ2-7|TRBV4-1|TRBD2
TGCGCCAGCAGCCAAGAAAACCCGACTAGCGGGAGCTACGAGCAGTACTTC
CASSQENPTSGSYEQYF
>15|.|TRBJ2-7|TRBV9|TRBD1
TGTGCCAGCAGTCAAACGGGACAGGGTAGATCCGAGCAGTACTTC
CASSQTGQGRSEQYF
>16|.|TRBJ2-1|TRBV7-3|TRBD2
TGTGCCAGCAGCTTTCACAGAACACTAGCGGGTAATGAGCAGTTCTTC
CASSFHRTLAGNEQFF
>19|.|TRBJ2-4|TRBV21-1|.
TGTGCCAGCAGAATCCAGCCTGCTGCTCCAAGACTAGCCAAAAACATTCAGTACTTC
CASRIQPAAPRLAKNIQYF
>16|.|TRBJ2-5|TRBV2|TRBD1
TGTGCCAGCAGTTCCGGGACAGGGGGTATGGAGTGGACCCAGTACTTC
CASSSGTGGMEWTQYF
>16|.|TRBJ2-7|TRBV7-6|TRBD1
TGTGCCAGCAGCTTCGTCCGGGACAGGGGGCTGGATGAGCAGTACTTC
CASSFVRDRGLDEQYF
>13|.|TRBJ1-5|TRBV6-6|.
TGTGCCAGCAGGCCAAACAGCAATCAGCCCCAGCATTTT
CASRPNSNQPQHF
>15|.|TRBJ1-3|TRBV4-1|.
TGCGCCAGCAGCCAAGAGGGGTACCCTGGAAACACCATATATTTT
CASSQEGYPGNTIYF
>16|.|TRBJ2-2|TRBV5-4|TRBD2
TGTGCCAGCAGCAACCCGAGCGGGAGGTCTCGCGGGGAGCTGTTTTTT
CASSNPSGRSRGELFF
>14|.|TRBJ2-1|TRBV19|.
TGTGCCAGTAGTCTCGGGACGGACTACAATGAGCAGTTCTTC
CASSLGTDYNEQFF